This T cell receptor (beta chain) originates from a study of blood T cell repertoires in COVID-19. About the study: In each case, the material was cDNA or gDNA derived from T cells, B-cell-depleted T cells, or PBMCs.

Germline CDR1 and CDR2: SGHRS and YFSETQ. Trimming removed 4 bases from V and 5 bases from J; junction bases left unmatched: 9. The length of the CDR3 is 15 residues. Followed longitudinally, the Seattle patients had been enrolled during active infection. Clones were read by immunoSEQ multiplex PCR, and TCRdb kept only the in-frame ones, dropping some. This sample has tens of thousands of clones; 77% occur once, and the top ten carry approximately 2.1%. The TCR comes from a man aged 65 to 79 with COVID-19, enrolled during active disease. The V and J genes are TRBV5-1 and TRBJ1-2; 9 positions agree with TRBD1. Sequencing used peripheral blood. CDR3 in amino acids: CASSATTGGEYGYTF. CDR3 coding DNA: TGCGCCAGCAGCGCGACGACAGGGGGTGAATATGGCTACACCTTC.